The following is a T cell receptor beta chain sequence with its context. The source of the sample is a study of OX40 agonist ivuxolimab in advanced cancers. Study-level background: Cancers in dose escalation were hepatocellular, melanoma, renal cell and head and neck. The study reported partial responses in three patients: one hepatocellular carcinoma, two cutaneous melanoma.

Some clones are missing from TCRdb's copy, which holds only in-frame ones; the method was immunoSEQ multiplex PCR. Found here are roughly 40,000 clones, 82% of them singletons; the top ten hold approximately 23%. CDR1 LNHDA and CDR2 SQIVND come from the germline V gene (reference sequence). V lost 1 base, J lost 6 bases, and 6 bases stayed unmatched. The CDR3 sequence is 14 residues long. The sequencing used CD4+ or CD8+ T cells sorted from blood, collected in a trial of the OX40 agonist ivuxolimab. The chain recombines TRBV19 with TRBJ2-7; 7 bases map to TRBD2. The TCR sequence derives from an adult with an advanced solid tumor such as melanoma, head and neck, liver or kidney cancer. The CDR3 here is CASSIGAGVAEQYF. The CDR3 bases are TGTGCCAGTAGTATAGGGGCGGGAGTAGCCGAGCAGTACTTC.